This T cell receptor (beta chain) was retrieved from a study of cytomegalovirus exposure and HLA in healthy donors. Germline V CDR1 and CDR2: SGDLS, YYNGEE. V gave up 0 bases and J gave up 0 bases, with 7 bases separating them. CDR3 length equals 16 residues. Study-wide results and limits: There were 150 or so TCR beta chains listed as cytomegalovirus-associated.

The donors were part of the validation cohort of 95 to 150 subjects. That cohort was separate from the first cohort, which comprised 666 subjects. Data came from immunoSEQ multiplex PCR; TCRdb stores just in-frame clones and leaves some out. The table has approximately 270,000 clones, just over 85% seen once; the top ten hold approximately 1%. This clone was seen a few times. The antigen remains unidentified. Sequences were obtained from PBMCs. The chain carries TRBV9 and TRBJ1-6; D unresolved. The sequence was collected from a woman between 18 and 29 years old in good health and CMV-seronegative. CDR3 DNA: TGTGCCAGCAGCGTAGGGTCGAGCTCCTATAATTCACCCCTCCACTTT. Translation gives CASSVGSSSYNSPLHF.